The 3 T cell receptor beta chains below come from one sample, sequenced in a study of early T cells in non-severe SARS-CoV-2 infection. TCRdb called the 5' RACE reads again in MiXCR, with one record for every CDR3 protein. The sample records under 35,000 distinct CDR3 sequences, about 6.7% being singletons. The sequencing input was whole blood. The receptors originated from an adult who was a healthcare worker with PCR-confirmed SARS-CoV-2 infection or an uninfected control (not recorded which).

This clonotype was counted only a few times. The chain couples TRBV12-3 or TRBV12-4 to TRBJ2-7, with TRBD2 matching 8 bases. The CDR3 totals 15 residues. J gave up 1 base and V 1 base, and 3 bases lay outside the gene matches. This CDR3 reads CASSLGTSRSYEQYF. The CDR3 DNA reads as TGTGCCAGCAGTTTAGGGACTAGCCGATCCTACGAGCAGTACTTC.

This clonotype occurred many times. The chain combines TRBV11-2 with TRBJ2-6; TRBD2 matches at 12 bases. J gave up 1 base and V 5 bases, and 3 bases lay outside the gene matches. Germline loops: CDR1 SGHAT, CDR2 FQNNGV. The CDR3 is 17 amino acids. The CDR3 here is CASSRGLAGSGANVLTF. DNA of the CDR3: TGTGCCAGCAGCCGTGGACTAGCGGGATCTGGGGCCAACGTCCTGACTTTC.

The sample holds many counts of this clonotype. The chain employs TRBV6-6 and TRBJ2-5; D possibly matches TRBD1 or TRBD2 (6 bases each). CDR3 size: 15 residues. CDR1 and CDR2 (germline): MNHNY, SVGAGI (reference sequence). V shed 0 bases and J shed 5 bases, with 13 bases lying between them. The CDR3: CASSYSQGGRETQYF. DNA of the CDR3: TGTGCCAGCAGTTACTCACAGGGAGGTCGGGAGACCCAGTACTTC.